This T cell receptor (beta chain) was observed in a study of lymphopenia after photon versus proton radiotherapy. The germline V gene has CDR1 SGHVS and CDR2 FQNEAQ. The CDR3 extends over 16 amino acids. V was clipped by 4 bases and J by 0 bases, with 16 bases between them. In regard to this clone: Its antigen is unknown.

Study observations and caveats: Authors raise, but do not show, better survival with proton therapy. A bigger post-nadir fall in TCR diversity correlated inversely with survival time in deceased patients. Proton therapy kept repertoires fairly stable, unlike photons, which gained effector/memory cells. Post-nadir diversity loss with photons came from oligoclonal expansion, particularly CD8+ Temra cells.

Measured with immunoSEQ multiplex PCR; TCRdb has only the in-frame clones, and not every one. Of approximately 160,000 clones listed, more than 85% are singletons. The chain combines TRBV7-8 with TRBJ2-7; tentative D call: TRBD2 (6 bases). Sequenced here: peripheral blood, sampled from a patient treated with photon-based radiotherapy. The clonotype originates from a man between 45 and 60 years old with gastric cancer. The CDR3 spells CASSYLREPFSYEQYF. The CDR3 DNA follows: TGTGCCAGCAGCTATTTACGGGAGCCCTTCTCCTACGAGCAGTACTTC.